This TCR beta chain emerged from a study of regulatory T cells in long-lasting Graves disease. Study outcomes and limitations: Segments TRBV28, TRBJ1-2 and TRBJ2-5 showed preferential usage in persistent disease.

The time point denotes: persistent/refractory GD, antithyroid drugs over 5 years with positive TRAb. The TCR library used RNA extracted from PBMCs. In each case, Graves' disease was diagnosed per American Thyroid Association guidelines. Arm-PCR of CDR3 regions with iRepertoire HTBI primers generated TCR beta libraries. Using its own MiXCR run on the multiplex PCR reads, TCRdb lists one record per CDR3 protein. Of fewer than 550,000 distinct CDR3 sequences in the sample, under 25% were seen once. In the case of this clonotype: Antigen unknown.

The V gene end was trimmed by 5 bases and the J gene end by 3 bases; junction bases not matched to a gene: 3. The germline CDR1 and CDR2 sequences are LNHDA and SQIVND (reference sequence). This CDR3 contains 13 residues. The sample was peripheral blood mononuclear cells (PBMCs), taken when the disease was refractory, from a patient treated with antithyroid drugs. The chain couples TRBV19 to TRBJ1-2; 7 bases map to TRBD1. This TCR came from a female donor with Graves disease. The CDR3 bases are TGTGCCAGTAGTCAAACAGGGGACTATGGCTACACCTTC. Translated, it gives CASSQTGDYGYTF.